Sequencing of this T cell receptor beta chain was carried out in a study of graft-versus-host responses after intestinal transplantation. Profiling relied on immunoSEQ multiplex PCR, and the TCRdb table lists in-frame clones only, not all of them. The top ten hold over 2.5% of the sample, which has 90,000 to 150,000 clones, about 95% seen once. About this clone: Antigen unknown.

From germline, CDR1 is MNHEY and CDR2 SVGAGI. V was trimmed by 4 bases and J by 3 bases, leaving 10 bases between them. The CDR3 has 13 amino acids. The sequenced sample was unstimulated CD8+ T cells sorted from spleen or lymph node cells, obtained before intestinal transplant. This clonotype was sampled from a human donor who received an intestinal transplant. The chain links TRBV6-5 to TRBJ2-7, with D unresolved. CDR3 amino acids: CASSWQPFYEQYF. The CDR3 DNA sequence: TGTGCCAGCAGTTGGCAACCTTTCTACGAGCAGTACTTC.